This T cell receptor beta chain was sequenced for a study of control samples from healthy donors and cancer patients. The CDR3 has 16 amino acids. The V end was cut by 5 bases, the J end by 5 bases, with 18 bases between. CDR1 and CDR2 (germline): SGHVS, FQNEAQ. TCRdb's table, derived via immunoSEQ multiplex PCR, lists solely in-frame clones and lacks some. The sample has tens of thousands of clones, around 95% seen once. Sequenced material: blood. V is TRBV7-8 and J is TRBJ2-2; perhaps TRBD2 as D (6 bases). This sequence was found in a woman between 18 and 29 years old in good health. The CDR3 nucleotides are TGTGCCAGCAGCCCGCCCCGGGGGAGCGGGACCGGGGAGCTGTTTTTT. Protein sequence: CASSPPRGSGTGELFF.